Here is one TCR beta chain with its context. Its antigen remains unidentified. A much larger clone is a single base away; this may be a read error. This CDR3 comprises 14 residues. In germline, CDR1 is SGDLS, CDR2 YYNGEE. A J-beta primer mix and a sample-barcoded 5' primer were used in a second PCR of about 6 to 12 cycles. Via MiXCR, TCRdb re-called the 5' RACE reads, giving one row per CDR3 protein. The sample includes 750,000 to 950,000 distinct CDR3 sequences, around 29% of them seen just once. These data come from a study of blood T cells in healthy people across ages. General study points: Across the age range, TCR beta diversity per million T cells fell in a roughly linear way.

These data were also reused for a study on T cells of mothers and their children. According to that study: A few healthy Caucasian mothers gave samples, and so did their six children. Per mother, over 8 million TCR beta CDR3 reads were obtained; per child, roughly 2.8 million. Nobody spotted any persistent microchimeric T cell clones.

The receptor's source is a woman aged 40 to 55 in good health. The specimen was blood. The chain has TRBV9 and TRBJ1-1; D gene uncertain. The CDR3 is CASGVDGRNTEAFF. CDR3 sequence (DNA): TGTGCCAGCGGCGTAGACGGCAGGAACACTGAAGCTTTCTTT.